Listed here are 5 T cell receptor beta chains from one sample, sequenced in a study of T cells after yellow fever vaccination. TCRdb itself ran the 5' RACE reads through MiXCR, one entry per CDR3 protein. Among hundreds of thousands of distinct CDR3 sequences listed, over 4% were seen once. The sample consisted of PBMCs, taken 5 days after the yellow fever booster vaccination. Receptors were obtained from a man between 18 and 29 years old who received the YFV17D yellow fever vaccine.

In this sample, this clonotype turned up a few times. The V call is TRBV3-1, the J call TRBJ1-2, with D uncertain. V was pared by 0 bases and J by 6 bases, with 2 bases between. The CDR3 sequence is 11 residues long. Germline CDR1 is LGHDT and CDR2 is YNNKEL (reference sequence). CDR3 protein: CASSQDHGYTF. Here the CDR3 DNA reads TGTGCCAGCAGCCAAGATCATGGCTACACCTTC. The whole variable domain, filled in from reference TRBV3-1 and TRBJ1-2, reads DTAVSQTPKYLVTQMGNDKSIKCEQNLGHDTMYWYKQDSKKFLKIMFSYNNKELIINETVPNRFSPKSPDKAHLNLHINSLELGDSAVYFCASSQDHGYTFGSGTRLTVV.

This clonotype was observed a handful of times. The chain uses TRBV5-1 and TRBJ1-2; D may be TRBD1 (6 bases). The CDR3 loop spans 16 amino acids. Trimming left V 0 bases short and J 3 bases short, with 15 bases between. CDR1 is SGHRS and CDR2 is YFSETQ in the germline V gene. The CDR3 DNA sequence: TGCGCCAGCAGCTTGGCCCGGGGCAGGGGAGACTATGGCTACACCTTC. It translates to CASSLARGRGDYGYTF.

This clonotype was detected ten times or more. V usage is TRBV5-1 and J usage is TRBJ2-1; TRBD1 is a possible D gene (5 bases). Germline loops: CDR1 SGHRS, CDR2 YFSETQ. The CDR3 has 15 amino acids. V was trimmed by 1 base and J by 1 base, leaving 9 bases between them. The CDR3 protein is CASSLTGGSYNEQFF. CDR3 bases: TGCGCCAGCAGCTTGACAGGTGGGTCCTACAATGAGCAGTTCTTC.

The sample holds a few counts of this clonotype. The J gene is TRBJ1-1, the V gene TRBV20-1; D possibly corresponds to TRBD1 (5 bases). V was clipped by 0 bases and J by 4 bases, with 9 bases between them. Germline V lookup: CDR1 DFQATT, CDR2 SNEGSKA (reference sequence). The CDR3 is 13 residues long. CDR3 residues: CSARDRRGTEAFF. The DNA of the CDR3 is TGCAGTGCTAGAGATAGAAGGGGCACTGAAGCTTTCTTT.

The sample holds a few counts of this clonotype. The CDR3 DNA follows: TGTGCCAGCAGTTCCCGGGACGGCCGACACACCGGGGAGCTGTTTTTT. This translates into CASSSRDGRHTGELFF. V gene TRBV27 combines with J gene TRBJ2-2, with D perhaps matching TRBD1 or TRBD2 (5 bases each). Germline V gene sequence: CDR1 MNHEY, CDR2 SMNVEV (reference sequence). With 4 bases removed from V and 3 bases from J, the gap between germline ends came to 15 bases. The CDR3 sequence is 16 residues long.